This note documents a single T cell receptor beta chain sequence. This specimen comes from a study of graft-versus-host responses after intestinal transplantation. Profiling relied on immunoSEQ multiplex PCR, and the TCRdb table lists in-frame clones only, not all of them. The repertoire holds about 20,000 clones, roughly 86% seen once, with about half in the top ten. The CDR3 is 12 residues long. V was shortened by 3 bases and J by 7 bases, with 6 bases between the two germline ends. CDR1 SGHTA and CDR2 FQGTGA come from the germline V gene. The V gene is TRBV7-3, the J gene TRBJ2-2; D gene unclear. Sequencing was performed on bone marrow, taken approximately 120 days after transplant. The TCR was taken from a human patient who received an intestinal transplant, so some T cells may come from the graft donor. The CDR3 sequence is CASSLRFGELFF. Written as DNA, the CDR3 is TGTGCCAGCAGCTTGAGGTTCGGGGAGCTGTTTTTT. The full variable domain, with the rest looked up from reference TRBV7-3 and TRBJ2-2, is GAGVSQTPSNKVTEKGKYVELRCDPISGHTALYWYRQSLGQGPEFLIYFQGTGAADDSGLPNDRFFAVRPEGSVSTLKIQRTERGDSAVYLCASSLRFGELFFGEGSRLTVL.